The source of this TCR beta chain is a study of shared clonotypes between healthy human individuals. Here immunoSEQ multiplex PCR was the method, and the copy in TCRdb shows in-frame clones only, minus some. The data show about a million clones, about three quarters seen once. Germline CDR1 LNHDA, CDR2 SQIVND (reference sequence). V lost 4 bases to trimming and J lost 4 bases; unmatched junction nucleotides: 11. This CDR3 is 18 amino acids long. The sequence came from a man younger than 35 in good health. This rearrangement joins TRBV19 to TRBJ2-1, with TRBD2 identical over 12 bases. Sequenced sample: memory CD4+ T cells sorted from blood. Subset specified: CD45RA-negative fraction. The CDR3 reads CASSRPPKTSGSYNEQFF. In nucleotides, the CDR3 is TGTGCCAGTAGTAGACCCCCCAAGACTAGCGGGAGTTACAATGAGCAGTTCTTC.